The 3 T cell receptor beta chains below were found in one sample sequenced in a study of lymphopenia after photon versus proton radiotherapy. Only in-frame clones appear in the TCRdb table, and some are missing; sequencing was by immunoSEQ multiplex PCR. This sample has over 25,000 clones, with around nine tenths found just once. Sequenced here: peripheral blood, sampled from a patient treated with photon-based radiotherapy. The receptors were gathered from a woman between 45 and 65 years old with cholangiocarcinoma.

The gene calls are TRBV6-1 and TRBJ1-5; D call uncertain. This CDR3 contains 16 residues. Germline V gene lookup returns CDR1 MNHNS and CDR2 SASEGT. V lost 0 bases, J lost 5 bases, and 14 bases lay in between. The CDR3 DNA reads TGTGCCAGCAGTGAAGCCGGGAAGGGATGGGATCAGCCCCAGCATTTT. Translated, it gives CASSEAGKGWDQPQHF.

The chain joins TRBV28 to TRBJ2-7; 8 nucleotides line up with TRBD1. Trimming at V came to 3 bases and at J to 4 bases, leaving 5 bases not matched to a gene. Germline values: CDR1 MDHEN, CDR2 SYDVKM. The CDR3 totals 14 residues. CDR3 nucleotides: TGTGCCAGCAGTTTGAGTCAGGGGGCTTACGAGCAGTACTTC. Amino acid sequence: CASSLSQGAYEQYF. The complete variable domain, with remaining parts taken from reference TRBV28 and TRBJ2-7, reads DVKVTQSSRYLVKRTGEKVFLECVQDMDHENMFWYRQDPGLGLRLIYFSYDVKMKEKGDIPEGYSVSREKKERFSLILESASTNQTSMYLCASSLSQGAYEQYFGPGTRLTVT.

The CDR3 sequence: CASSQEGSGRNTIYF. CDR3 in DNA: TGCGCCAGCAGCCAAGAAGGGTCAGGGAGAAACACCATATATTTT. The rearrangement links TRBV4-1 to TRBJ1-3, with a possible D match to TRBD1 (5 bases). V lost 0 bases to trimming and J lost 5 bases, with 11 bases between them. Germline assignment: CDR1 MGHRA and CDR2 YSYEKL. The CDR3 loop spans 15 amino acids.